This TCR beta chain was captured by sequencing in a study of OX40 agonist ivuxolimab in advanced cancers. With regard to this clone: Its target is not known.

The V gene's germline CDR1 is SGHKS and CDR2 YYEKEE (reference sequence). This CDR3 is 15 amino acids long. Trimming shortened V by 4 bases and J by 2 bases, and 14 bases separated the two germline ends. General study points: Antigen specificity was not determined for the expanded peripheral T cells.

Some clones are missing from TCRdb's copy, which holds only in-frame ones; the method was immunoSEQ multiplex PCR. The table shows about 80,000 clones, with around 86% occurring only once. The sequence came from an adult with an advanced solid tumor such as melanoma, head and neck, liver or kidney cancer. This material consisted of CD4+ or CD8+ T cells sorted from blood, taken in a trial of the OX40 agonist ivuxolimab. The chain joins TRBV5-5 to TRBJ2-3; either TRBD1 or TRBD2 may fit D (5 bases each). The CDR3 nucleotides read TGTGCCAGCAGCCAAGGGACCTCCTACACAGATACGCAGTATTTT. Its protein product is CASSQGTSYTDTQYF.